The rows below give T cell receptor beta chains drawn from one sample of a study of blood T cell repertoires in COVID-19. Sequenced by immunoSEQ multiplex PCR; TCRdb stores in-frame clones only, minus some. The table shows approximately 200,000 clones, with around 86% occurring only once. The sequenced sample consisted of peripheral blood. The receptors come from a woman in her 30s with active or convalescent COVID-19. Both conserved end residues are trimmed from each CDR3.

TRBJ2-5 | 14 | TRBV13 | ASSLGRGGWRETQY
TRBJ2-3 | 14 | TRBV27 | ASSLLGLESTDTQY
TRBJ2-7 | 15 | TRBV10-1 | ASSESRGGTSSYEQY
TRBJ1-1 | 12 | TRBV4-1 | ASSHGMENTEAF
TRBJ2-7 | 12 | TRBV5-1 | ASSLAPRSPEQY
TRBJ1-2 | 12 | TRBV3-1/TRBV3-2 | ASSQRVGGYGYT
TRBJ1-1 | 13 | TRBV24-1 | ATSDEGQGITEAF
TRBJ2-7 | 14 | TRBV4-1 | ASSPPGGQGAGEQY
TRBJ2-1 | 12 | TRBV2 | ASSDGTPNNEQF
TRBJ2-1 | 17 | TRBV21-1 | ASSKEKRDSGLAHNEQF